This T cell receptor beta chain was profiled in a study of neurological immune-mediated disorders. Many counts were recorded for this clonotype. No antigen is known for it. Germline CDR1 and CDR2: SGHTA and FQGNSA. The junction had 5 bases not matched to a gene; V was cut back by 0 bases and J by 2 bases. CDR3 length equals 16 residues. Whole-study findings and limits: No CDR3 amino acid sequences were shared by expanded clones across subjects, suggesting private repertoires in all groups.

By 5'RACE with 10-nucleotide random UMIs, the cDNA was made. TCRdb redid the calling of the 5' RACE reads with MiXCR, one entry per CDR3 protein. Altogether about 50,000 distinct CDR3 sequences are present, 4% to 5.5% being singletons, with the ten largest covering 2.5% to 3.5%. The specimen was PBMCs. The receptor comes from a man aged 50-60 years with multiple sclerosis. This chain links TRBV7-2 with TRBJ2-3; 7 bases are shared with TRBD2. CDR3 sequence: CASSLAHGGTTDTQYF. In DNA form, the CDR3 reads TGTGCCAGCAGCTTAGCCCACGGGGGGACCACAGATACGCAGTATTTT. The whole variable domain, filled in from reference TRBV7-2 and TRBJ2-3, reads GAGVSQSPSNKVTEKGKDVELRCDPISGHTALYWYRQSLGQGLEFLIYFQGNSAPDKSGLPSDRFSAERTGGSVSTLTIQRTQQEDSAVYLCASSLAHGGTTDTQYFGPGTRLTVL.